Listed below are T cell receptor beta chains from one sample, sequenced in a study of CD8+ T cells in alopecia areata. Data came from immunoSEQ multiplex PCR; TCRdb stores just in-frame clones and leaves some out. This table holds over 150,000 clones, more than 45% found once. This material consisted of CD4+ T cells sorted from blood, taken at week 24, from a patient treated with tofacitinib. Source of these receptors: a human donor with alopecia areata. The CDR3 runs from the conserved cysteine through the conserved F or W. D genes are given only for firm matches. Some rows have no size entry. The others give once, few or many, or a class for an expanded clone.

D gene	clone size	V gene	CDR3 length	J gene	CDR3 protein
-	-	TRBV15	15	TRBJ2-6	CATSRELAGANVLTF
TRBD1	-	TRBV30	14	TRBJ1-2	CAWSVTGGGYGYTF
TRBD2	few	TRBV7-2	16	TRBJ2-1	CASNYRSGRAGNEQFF
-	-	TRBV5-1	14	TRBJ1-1	CASSPTTEATEAFF
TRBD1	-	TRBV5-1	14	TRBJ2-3	CASSSDRATDTQYF
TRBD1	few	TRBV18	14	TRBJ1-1	CASSPTGLITEAFF
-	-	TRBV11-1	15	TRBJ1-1	CASSLRGAGNTEAFF
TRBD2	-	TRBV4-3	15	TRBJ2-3	CASSQSSGGRDTQYF
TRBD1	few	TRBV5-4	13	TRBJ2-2	CASNRGRTGELFF
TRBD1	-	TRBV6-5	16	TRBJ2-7	CASSYGPPGQPYEQYF
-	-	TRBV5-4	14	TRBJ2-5	CASSSPSTQETQYF
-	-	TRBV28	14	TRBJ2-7	CASSFGNARGEQYF
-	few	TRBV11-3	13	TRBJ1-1	CASSLTGLTEAFF
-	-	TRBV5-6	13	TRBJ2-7	CASSPGTIYEQYF
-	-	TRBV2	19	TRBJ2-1	CASRPPGSGDRSSYNEQFF
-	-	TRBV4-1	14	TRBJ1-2	CASSQDSLFYGYTF
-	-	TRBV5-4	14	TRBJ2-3	CASSLGGGTDTQYF
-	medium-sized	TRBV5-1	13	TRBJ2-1	CASSLGGHNEQFF
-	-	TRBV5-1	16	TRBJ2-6	CASSSGASSGANVLTF
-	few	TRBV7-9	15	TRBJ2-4	CASSGPNLAKNIQYF
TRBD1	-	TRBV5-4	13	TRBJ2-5	CASRGQAEETQYF
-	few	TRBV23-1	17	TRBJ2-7	CASSQCRGGMSNYEQYF
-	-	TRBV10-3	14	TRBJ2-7	CAISESRSDIEQYF
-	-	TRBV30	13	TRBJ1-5	CAWSSEYNQPQHF
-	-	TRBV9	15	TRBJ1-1	CASSVSRGPNTEAFF
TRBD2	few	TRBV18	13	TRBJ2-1	CASSDLADNEQFF
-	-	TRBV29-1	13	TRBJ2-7	CSAEGDNSYEQYF
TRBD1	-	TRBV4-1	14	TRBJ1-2	CASSQEGQGYGYTF
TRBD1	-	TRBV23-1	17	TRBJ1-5	CASTKEGDRGGNQPQHF
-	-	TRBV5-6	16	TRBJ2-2	CASSFRDGGNTGELFF
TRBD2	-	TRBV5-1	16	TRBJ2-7	CASSLGSSSGTYEQYF
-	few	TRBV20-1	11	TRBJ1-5	CSAGTEQPQHF
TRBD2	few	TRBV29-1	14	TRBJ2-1	CSARTLAGDNEQFF
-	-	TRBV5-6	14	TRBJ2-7	CASTSLRGTYEQYF
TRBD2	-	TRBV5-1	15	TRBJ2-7	CASSPSSGRIGEQYF
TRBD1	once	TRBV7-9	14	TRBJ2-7	CASSVTGGPYEQYF
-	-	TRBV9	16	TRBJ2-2	CASSPQGRTNTGELFF
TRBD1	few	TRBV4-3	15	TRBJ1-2	CASSQGDREASGYTF
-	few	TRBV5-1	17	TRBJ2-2	CASSALPTTPNTGELFF
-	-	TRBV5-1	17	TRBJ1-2	CASRSTRANLSNYGYTF
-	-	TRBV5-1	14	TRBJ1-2	CASSTDRSRGGYTF
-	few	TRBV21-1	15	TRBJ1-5	CASSMEEGINQPQHF
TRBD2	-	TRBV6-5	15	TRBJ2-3	CASSYSREGLSTQYF
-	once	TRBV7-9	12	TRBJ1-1	CASSLAAGLAFF
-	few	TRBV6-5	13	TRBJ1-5	CASSFSRGQPQHF
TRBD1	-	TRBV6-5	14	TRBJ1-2	CASSPAGQGHGYTF
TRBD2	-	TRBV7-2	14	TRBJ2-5	CASTRSGDQETQYF
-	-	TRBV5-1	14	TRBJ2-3	CASSAGGQADTQYF
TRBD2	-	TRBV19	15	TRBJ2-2	CASSTSGRATGELFF
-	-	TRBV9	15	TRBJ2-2	CASSVAPGPSGELFF
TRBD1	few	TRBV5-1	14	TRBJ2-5	CASSRGTGQETQYF
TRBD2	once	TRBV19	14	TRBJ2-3	CASGTSGGADTQYF
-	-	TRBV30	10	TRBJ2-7	CASGPYEQYF
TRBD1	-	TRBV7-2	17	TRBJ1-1	CASSLALNRGRGTEAFF